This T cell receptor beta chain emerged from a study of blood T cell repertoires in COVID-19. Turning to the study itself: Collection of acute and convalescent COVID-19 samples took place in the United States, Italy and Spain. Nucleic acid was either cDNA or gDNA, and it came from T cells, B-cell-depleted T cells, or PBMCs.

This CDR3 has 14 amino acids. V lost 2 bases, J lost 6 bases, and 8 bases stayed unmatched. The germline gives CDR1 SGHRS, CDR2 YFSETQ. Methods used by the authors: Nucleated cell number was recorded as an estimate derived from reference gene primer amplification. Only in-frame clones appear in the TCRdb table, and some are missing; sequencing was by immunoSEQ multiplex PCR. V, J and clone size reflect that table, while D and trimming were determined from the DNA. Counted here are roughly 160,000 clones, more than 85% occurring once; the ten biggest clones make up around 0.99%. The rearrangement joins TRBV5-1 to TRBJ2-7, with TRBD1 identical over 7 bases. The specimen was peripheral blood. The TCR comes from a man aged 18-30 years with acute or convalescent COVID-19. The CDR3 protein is CASSLVTGHSEQYV. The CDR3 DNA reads TGCGCCAGCAGCTTAGTGACAGGGCACTCCGAGCAGTACGTC.